Listed below are T cell receptor beta chains from one sample, sequenced in a study of post-analysis software for immune sequencing data. TCRdb fed the PCR reads into MiXCR, producing one record per CDR3 protein. The profile shows about 540,000 distinct CDR3 sequences, 34% of them singletons. Input material: blood. The receptor source for this set is a girl aged 2-17 years with multiple sclerosis. Both conserved end residues are part of each CDR3. Fields, in order: CDR3 protein, CDR3 DNA, J gene, clone size, D gene, V gene. A D gene is named only where the DNA matches it firmly. For some rows the clone size is stated as once, few or many, or as a class when expanded; others skip it.

CDR3aa: CASSPGLAGLSYNEQFF
CDR3nt: TGCGCCAGCAGCCCGGGACTAGCGGGGCTCTCCTACAATGAGCAGTTCTTC
j_gene: TRBJ2-1
abundance: few
d_gene: TRBD2
v_gene: TRBV5-1

CDR3aa: CASSPWTGSYGYTF
CDR3nt: TGCGCCAGCAGCCCTTGGACAGGCAGCTATGGCTACACCTTC
j_gene: TRBJ1-2
abundance: -
d_gene: TRBD1
v_gene: TRBV4-1

CDR3aa: CASSQGDRGEQYF
CDR3nt: TGCGCCAGCAGCCAAGGAGACAGGGGAGAGCAGTACTTC
j_gene: TRBJ2-7
abundance: many
d_gene: TRBD1
v_gene: TRBV4-1

CDR3aa: CASSHRLAGGRNEQFF
CDR3nt: TGTGCCAGCAGCCATAGACTAGCGGGGGGGCGCAATGAGCAGTTCTTC
j_gene: TRBJ2-1
abundance: -
d_gene: TRBD2
v_gene: TRBV14

CDR3aa: CASSLGGQGTYEQYF
CDR3nt: TGTGCCAGCAGCTTAGGAGGACAGGGGACCTACGAGCAGTACTTC
j_gene: TRBJ2-7
abundance: -
d_gene: TRBD1
v_gene: TRBV7-2

CDR3aa: CSARENRDLTDTQYF
CDR3nt: TGCAGTGCTAGGGAGAACAGGGACTTGACAGATACGCAGTATTTT
j_gene: TRBJ2-3
abundance: -
d_gene: -
v_gene: TRBV20-1

CDR3aa: CASSYSGGTQYF
CDR3nt: TGTGCCAGCAGTTACTCGGGGGGGACCCAGTACTTC
j_gene: TRBJ2-5
abundance: few
d_gene: -
v_gene: TRBV6-6

CDR3aa: CASSLGSAGTDFYNSPLHF
CDR3nt: TGTGCCAGCAGTTTAGGTTCGGCAGGGACTGATTTCTATAATTCACCCCTCCACTTT
j_gene: TRBJ1-6
abundance: -
d_gene: -
v_gene: TRBV12-3/TRBV12-4

CDR3aa: CASSQSGGTTDTQYF
CDR3nt: TGTGCCAGCAGCCAGAGCGGGGGAACCACAGATACGCAGTATTTT
j_gene: TRBJ2-3
abundance: -
d_gene: TRBD2
v_gene: TRBV11-2

CDR3aa: CSADRGDREAGGYTF
CDR3nt: TGCAGTGCAGATAGGGGGGACAGGGAGGCCGGCGGCTACACCTTC
j_gene: TRBJ1-2
abundance: -
d_gene: TRBD1
v_gene: TRBV20-1

CDR3aa: CASRWTSTNEKLFF
CDR3nt: TGCGCCAGCAGGTGGACCTCAACTAATGAAAAACTGTTTTTT
j_gene: TRBJ1-4
abundance: -
d_gene: -
v_gene: TRBV5-1

CDR3aa: CASSPFTDTQYF
CDR3nt: TGTGCCAGCAGCCCCTTCACAGATACGCAGTATTTT
j_gene: TRBJ2-3
abundance: many
d_gene: -
v_gene: TRBV18

CDR3aa: CASSFRDHQPQHF
CDR3nt: TGTGCCAGCAGCTTCAGGGATCACCAGCCCCAGCATTTT
j_gene: TRBJ1-5
abundance: few
d_gene: -
v_gene: TRBV7-9

CDR3aa: CASRGWTGANTGELFF
CDR3nt: TGCGCCAGCAGGGGATGGACAGGGGCGAACACCGGGGAGCTGTTTTTT
j_gene: TRBJ2-2
abundance: -
d_gene: TRBD1
v_gene: TRBV10-2

CDR3aa: CASSLNGVSNQPQHF
CDR3nt: TGTGCCAGCAGTTTAAACGGGGTCAGCAATCAGCCCCAGCATTTT
j_gene: TRBJ1-5
abundance: -
d_gene: -
v_gene: TRBV28

CDR3aa: CASSLSRGRDEQYF
CDR3nt: TGCGCCAGCAGCTTGTCGAGGGGGCGCGACGAGCAGTACTTC
j_gene: TRBJ2-7
abundance: few
d_gene: TRBD1
v_gene: TRBV5-1

CDR3aa: CASRQQGNTEAFF
CDR3nt: TGCGCCAGCAGGCAACAGGGGAACACTGAAGCTTTCTTT
j_gene: TRBJ1-1
abundance: few
d_gene: -
v_gene: TRBV10-1

CDR3aa: CSAGRSIAGGGIQYF
CDR3nt: TGCAGTGCTGGCAGGAGTATAGCGGGGGGAGGTATCCAGTACTTC
j_gene: TRBJ2-7
abundance: -
d_gene: TRBD2
v_gene: TRBV20-1

CDR3aa: CSARDWKNTEAFF
CDR3nt: TGCAGTGCTAGAGATTGGAAGAACACTGAAGCTTTCTTT
j_gene: TRBJ1-1
abundance: -
d_gene: -
v_gene: TRBV20-1

CDR3aa: CASSLAGAGTYEQYF
CDR3nt: TGTGCCAGCAGCTTGGCAGGGGCCGGCACCTACGAGCAGTACTTC
j_gene: TRBJ2-7
abundance: many
d_gene: -
v_gene: TRBV5-5

CDR3aa: CASSSRPRNEKLFF
CDR3nt: TGTGCCAGCAGCTCTCGCCCCCGTAATGAAAAACTGTTTTTT
j_gene: TRBJ1-4
abundance: few
d_gene: -
v_gene: TRBV7-6

CDR3aa: CASSLAPSTIYGYTF
CDR3nt: TGCGCCAGCAGCTTGGCCCCGTCTACGATTTATGGCTACACCTTC
j_gene: TRBJ1-2
abundance: few
d_gene: -
v_gene: TRBV5-1

CDR3aa: CSVDRNLYGYTF
CDR3nt: TGCAGCGTAGACAGGAACCTCTATGGCTACACCTTC
j_gene: TRBJ1-2
abundance: -
d_gene: -
v_gene: TRBV29-1

CDR3aa: CASSFDLSSYEQYF
CDR3nt: TGCGCCAGCAGCTTCGATCTTAGCTCCTACGAGCAGTACTTC
j_gene: TRBJ2-7
abundance: few
d_gene: -
v_gene: TRBV5-1

CDR3aa: CASSLGDSKTQYF
CDR3nt: TGTGCTAGCAGCCTAGGGGACAGCAAGACCCAGTACTTC
j_gene: TRBJ2-5
abundance: many
d_gene: TRBD1
v_gene: TRBV7-7

CDR3aa: CASSAGGEKLFF
CDR3nt: TGTGCCAGCAGTGCGGGGGGTGAAAAACTGTTTTTT
j_gene: TRBJ1-4
abundance: once
d_gene: -
v_gene: TRBV25-1

CDR3aa: CASSSTRNGTDTQYF
CDR3nt: TGCGCCAGCAGCTCGACTAGGAATGGGACAGATACGCAGTATTTT
j_gene: TRBJ2-3
abundance: -
d_gene: -
v_gene: TRBV5-1

CDR3aa: CASSLASPGTGAEAFF
CDR3nt: TGCGCCAGCAGCTTGGCCTCTCCCGGGACAGGGGCTGAAGCTTTCTTT
j_gene: TRBJ1-1
abundance: -
d_gene: TRBD1
v_gene: TRBV5-1

CDR3aa: CASSLQWRGTDTQYF
CDR3nt: TGTGCCAGCAGCCTCCAGTGGAGGGGTACAGATACGCAGTATTTT
j_gene: TRBJ2-3
abundance: few
d_gene: -
v_gene: TRBV11-1

CDR3aa: CATSDSWRGETQYF
CDR3nt: TGTGCCACCAGTGATTCGTGGAGAGGAGAGACCCAGTACTTC
j_gene: TRBJ2-5
abundance: few
d_gene: -
v_gene: TRBV24-1